This paragraph covers one TCR beta chain sequence. The record originates from a study of blood T cell repertoires in COVID-19. Study information: Samples representing acute and convalescent COVID-19 were sourced from the United States, Italy and Spain. The analysed material was cDNA or gDNA that came from T cells, B-cell-depleted T cells, or PBMCs.

Under the authors' procedure: Estimated nucleated cell counts came from reference gene primer amplification. Generated by immunoSEQ multiplex PCR, the TCRdb table keeps only in-frame clones and is missing some. The V and J calls and clone size were taken over from that table, and D and trimming were inferred from the DNA. The sample carries roughly 190,000 clones, more than 70% recorded once. Sequenced input: peripheral blood. The source of this sequence is a man aged 50 to 59 with active or convalescent COVID-19.

For the CDR3, the DNA is TGTGCCAGCAGCTTAGTAGAGTCCACTGAAGCTTTCTTT. Encoded protein: CASSLVESTEAFF. The chain recombines TRBV11-2 with TRBJ1-1, with D unresolved. This CDR3 has 13 residues. Germline V gene sequence: CDR1 SGHAT, CDR2 FQNNGV. The V and J ends lost 1 base and 4 bases respectively, with 7 bases between them.